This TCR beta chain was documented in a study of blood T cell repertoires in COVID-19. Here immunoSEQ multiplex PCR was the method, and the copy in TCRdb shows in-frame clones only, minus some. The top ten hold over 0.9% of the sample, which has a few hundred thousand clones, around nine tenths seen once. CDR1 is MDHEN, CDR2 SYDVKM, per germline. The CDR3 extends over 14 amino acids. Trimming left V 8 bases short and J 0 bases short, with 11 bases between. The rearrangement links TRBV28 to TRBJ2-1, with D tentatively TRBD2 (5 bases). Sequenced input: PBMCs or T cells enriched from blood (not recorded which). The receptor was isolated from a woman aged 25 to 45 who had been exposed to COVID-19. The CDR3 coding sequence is TGTGCCAGCCATAGCGAAAGCTCCTACAATGAGCAGTTCTTC. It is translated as CASHSESSYNEQFF.